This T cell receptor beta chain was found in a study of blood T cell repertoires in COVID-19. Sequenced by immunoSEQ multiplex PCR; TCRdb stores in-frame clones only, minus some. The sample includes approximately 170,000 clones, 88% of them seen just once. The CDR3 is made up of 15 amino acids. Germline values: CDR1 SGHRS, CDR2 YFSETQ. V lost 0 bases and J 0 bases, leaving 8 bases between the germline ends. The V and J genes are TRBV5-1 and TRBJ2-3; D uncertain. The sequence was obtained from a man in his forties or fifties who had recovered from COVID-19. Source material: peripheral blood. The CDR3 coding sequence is TGCGCCAGCAGCTTGGTGCCACTTAGCACAGATACGCAGTATTTT. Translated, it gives CASSLVPLSTDTQYF.